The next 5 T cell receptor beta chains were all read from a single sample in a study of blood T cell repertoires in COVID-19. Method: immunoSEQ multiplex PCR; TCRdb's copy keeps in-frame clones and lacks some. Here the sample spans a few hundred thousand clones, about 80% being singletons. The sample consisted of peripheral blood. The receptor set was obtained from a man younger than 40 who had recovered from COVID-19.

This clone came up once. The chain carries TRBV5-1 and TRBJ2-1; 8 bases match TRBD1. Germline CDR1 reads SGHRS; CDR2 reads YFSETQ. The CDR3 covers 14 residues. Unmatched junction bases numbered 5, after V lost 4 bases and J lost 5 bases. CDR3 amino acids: CASSRTGLNNEQFF. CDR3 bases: TGCGCCAGCAGCCGGACAGGGCTCAACAATGAGCAGTTCTTC.

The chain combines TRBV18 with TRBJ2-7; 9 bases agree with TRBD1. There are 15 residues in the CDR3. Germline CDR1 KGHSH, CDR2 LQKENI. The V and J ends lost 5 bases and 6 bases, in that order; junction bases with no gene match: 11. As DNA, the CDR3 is TGTGCCAGCTCAGCTCCGGGACAGGGTGCCTTCGAGCAGTACTTC. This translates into CASSAPGQGAFEQYF.

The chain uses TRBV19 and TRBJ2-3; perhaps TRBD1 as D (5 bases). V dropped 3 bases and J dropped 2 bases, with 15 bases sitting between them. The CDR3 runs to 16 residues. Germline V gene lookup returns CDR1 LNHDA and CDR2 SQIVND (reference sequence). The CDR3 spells CASSIGASWATDTQYF. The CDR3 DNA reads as TGTGCCAGTAGTATTGGGGCCTCCTGGGCCACAGATACGCAGTATTTT.

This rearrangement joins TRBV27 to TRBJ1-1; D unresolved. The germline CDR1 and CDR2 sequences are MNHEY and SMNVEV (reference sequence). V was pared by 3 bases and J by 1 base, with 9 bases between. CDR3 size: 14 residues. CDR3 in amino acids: CASSFIGGNTEAFF. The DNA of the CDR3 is TGTGCCAGCAGTTTTATTGGCGGGAACACTGAAGCTTTCTTT.

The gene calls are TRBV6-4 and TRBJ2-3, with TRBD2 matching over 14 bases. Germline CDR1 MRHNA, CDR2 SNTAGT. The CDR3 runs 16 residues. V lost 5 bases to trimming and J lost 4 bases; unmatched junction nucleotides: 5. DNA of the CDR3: TGTGCCAGCAGTCGGACTAGCGGGGGGTTCGCAGATACGCAGTATTTT. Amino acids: CASSRTSGGFADTQYF.